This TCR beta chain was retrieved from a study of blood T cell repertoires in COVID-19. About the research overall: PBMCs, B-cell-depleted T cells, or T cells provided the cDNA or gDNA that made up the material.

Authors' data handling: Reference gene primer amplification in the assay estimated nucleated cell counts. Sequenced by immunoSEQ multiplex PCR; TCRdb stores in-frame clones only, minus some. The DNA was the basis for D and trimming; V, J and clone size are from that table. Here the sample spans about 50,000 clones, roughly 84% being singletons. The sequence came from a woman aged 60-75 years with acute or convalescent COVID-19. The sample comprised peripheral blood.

CDR3 sequence: CASSLGQGTGELFF. CDR3 nucleotides: TGTGCCAGCAGCCTGGGACAGGGAACCGGGGAGCTGTTTTTT. The chain couples TRBV11-3 to TRBJ2-2; 9 bases match TRBD1. From germline, CDR1 is SGHNT and CDR2 YENEEA. V gave up 5 bases and J gave up 5 bases; unmatched junction bases: 3. The CDR3 spans 14 residues.